The 30 T cell receptor beta chains below all came from one sample that was sequenced in a study of siplizumab effects on memory and regulatory T cells (dated by TCRdb to about 2019). Library method: the immunoSEQ multiplex PCR assay. TCRdb retrieved this table from immuneACCESS and kept in-frame rearrangements only. Not all clones are present; in checked studies, unresolved V genes account for under half, and no reason is known for the remainder. Recorded for this sample are about 100,000 clones; around 94% of them occurred a single time. The ten largest clones take up approximately 1.5% of the sample. Material: non-Treg CD4+ T cells sorted from blood. The intended sense of this specimen's cell subset or site label: FACS-sorted unstimulated CD4+ non-regulatory T cells. These receptors all come from a human donor in good health.

The chain combines TRBV7-6 with TRBJ2-3; 11 bases map to TRBD2. Germline V gene lookup returns CDR1 SGHVS and CDR2 FNYEAQ. J was trimmed by 7 bases and V by 5 bases; bases with no gene match: 5. This CDR3 region has 14 residues. CDR3 protein: CASSIGTSGNTQYF. CDR3 nucleotides: TGTGCCAGCAGCATCGGGACTAGCGGCAATACGCAGTATTTT.

The chain employs TRBV30 and TRBJ1-2; D gene uncertain. V was clipped by 0 bases and J by 3 bases, with 5 bases between them. Germline CDR1 is GTSNPN and CDR2 is SVGIG (reference sequence). The CDR3 loop spans 12 amino acids. Here the CDR3 DNA reads TGTGCCTGGAGTGTAGTCTACTATGGCTACACCTTC. Its translation: CAWSVVYYGYTF.

V gene TRBV11-2 combines with J gene TRBJ1-1; a weak D match, TRBD1 (5 bases). The germline V gene encodes CDR1 SGHAT and CDR2 FQNNGV. Deletions cut 2 bases from V and 1 base from J, with 11 bases between. CDR3 size: 15 residues. The CDR3 is CASSLHGHQNTEAFF. In DNA form, the CDR3 reads TGTGCCAGCAGCTTACACGGACACCAGAACACTGAAGCTTTCTTT.

This chain links TRBV28 with TRBJ2-3; D not certain. V was clipped by 4 bases and J by 5 bases, with 16 bases between them. Germline V CDR1 and CDR2: MDHEN, SYDVKM. This CDR3 is built from 15 residues. As DNA, the CDR3 is TGTGCCAGCAGTTGGGATCCTCTAGGCGAAGATACGCAGTATTTT. Translation: CASSWDPLGEDTQYF.

The chain uses TRBV5-4 and TRBJ2-1; no clear D. The CDR3 has 14 amino acids. With 4 bases removed from V and 4 bases from J, the gap between germline ends came to 12 bases. CDR1 is SGHNT, CDR2 YYREEE, per germline (reference sequence). The CDR3: CASSHRLKYNEQFF. CDR3 in DNA: TGTGCCAGCAGCCACCGACTGAAGTACAATGAGCAGTTCTTC.

V and J are TRBV18 and TRBJ2-3, with TRBD2 identical over 10 bases. Germline V gene lookup returns CDR1 KGHSH and CDR2 LQKENI. V dropped 11 bases and J dropped 4; count of bases not matched to a gene: 9. The CDR3 loop spans 14 amino acids. CDR3 DNA: TGTGCCGCGGCTAGCGGGAGTCAGGCAGATACGCAGTATTTT. Protein: CAAASGSQADTQYF. Based on the CDR3 plus reference TRBV18 and TRBJ2-3, the full variable domain is NAGVMQNPRHLVRRRGQEARLRCSPMKGHSHVYWYRQLPEEGLKFMVYLQKENIIDESGMPKERFSAEFPKEGPSILRIQQVVRGDSAAYFCAAASGSQADTQYFGPGTRLTVL.

This chain uses TRBV2 with TRBJ1-5, with 7 nucleotides matching TRBD1. Germline CDR1 and CDR2: SNHLY and FYNNEI. The CDR3 extends over 15 amino acids. Germline trimming cut 6 bases from V and 4 bases from J; bases unmatched to any gene: 9. The CDR3 reads CASRKDRDRNQPQHF. The CDR3, as DNA: TGTGCCAGCAGAAAAGACCGGGACAGAAATCAGCCCCAGCATTTT.

The chain couples TRBV15 to TRBJ2-7; possible D gene TRBD1, 5 bases. V was trimmed by 1 base and J by 6 bases, leaving 13 bases between them. Germline CDR1 is LNHNV and CDR2 is YYDKDF (reference sequence). The CDR3 has 14 amino acids. The CDR3 nucleotides are TGTGCCACCAGCAGAGGTGATACAGGCTCCGAGCAGTACTTC. Translating it yields CATSRGDTGSEQYF. The full variable domain, rest sourced from reference TRBV15 and TRBJ2-7, is DAMVIQNPRYQVTQFGKPVTLSCSQTLNHNVMYWYQQKSSQAPKLLFHYYDKDFNNEADTPDNFQSRRPNTSFCFLDIRSPGLGDTAMYLCATSRGDTGSEQYFGPGTRLTVT.

This sequence joins TRBV11-2 and TRBJ2-4; D gene ambiguous. Per germline, CDR1 SGHAT and CDR2 FQNNGV. This CDR3 spans 15 amino acids. Trimming took off 2 bases at V and 0 bases at J, with 8 bases between the two ends. The CDR3 loop is CASSLLREAKNIQYF. CDR3 DNA sequence: TGTGCCAGCAGCTTACTACGTGAAGCCAAAAACATTCAGTACTTC.

The chain links TRBV19 to TRBJ2-3, with a possible D match to TRBD1 (6 bases). V lost 4 bases, J lost 8 bases, and 16 bases lay in between. The CDR3 covers 14 residues. Germline CDR1 is LNHDA and CDR2 is SQIVND (reference sequence). The CDR3 bases are TGTGCCAGTAGTACCCATGACAGGCCCAGTACGCAGTATTTT. Its protein is CASSTHDRPSTQYF.

V and J are TRBV9 and TRBJ2-6, with 8 nucleotides matching TRBD1. CDR1 is SGDLS and CDR2 is YYNGEE in the germline V gene. V lost 4 bases and J lost 4; bases outside the gene matches: 13. This CDR3 has 18 amino acids. CDR3 nucleotides: TGTGCCAGCAGCCCGTCGACAGGGGCGGTGAAAGGGGCCAACGTCCTGACTTTC. Its translation: CASSPSTGAVKGANVLTF.

V and J are TRBV10-3 and TRBJ2-3, with 9 bases matching TRBD2. The CDR3 sequence is 15 residues long. Trimming cost V 5 bases and J 2 bases; bases outside gene matches: 5. CDR1 and CDR2 (germline): ENHRY, SYGVKD. As DNA, the CDR3 is TGTGCCATCAGTTCGACTAGCGGTCACACAGATACGCAGTATTTT. It codes for CAISSTSGHTDTQYF.

The chain recombines TRBV30 with TRBJ2-1, with 7 bases identical to TRBD2. The CDR3 has 14 amino acids. Per germline, CDR1 GTSNPN and CDR2 SVGIG (reference sequence). With V trimmed by 0 bases and J by 6 bases, 5 bases remained unmatched. The CDR3 protein is CAWSVSGKGNEQFF. As DNA, the CDR3 is TGTGCCTGGAGTGTGAGCGGGAAGGGCAATGAGCAGTTCTTC.

The chain combines TRBV19 with TRBJ2-1; D ambiguous. Trimming cost V 5 bases and J 2 bases, with 16 bases left between them. Germline CDR1 LNHDA, CDR2 SQIVND (reference sequence). The CDR3 sequence is 16 residues long. This CDR3 reads CASSPAPSAAYNEQFF. Here the CDR3 DNA reads TGTGCCAGTAGTCCCGCCCCCTCTGCGGCCTACAATGAGCAGTTCTTC.

This chain joins TRBV5-6 and TRBJ2-3, with D unclear. V was cut by 1 base and J by 5 bases, with 8 bases left in between. CDR3 size: 13 residues. CDR1 is SGHDT, CDR2 YYEEEE, per germline. Here the CDR3 DNA reads TGTGCCAGCAGCTTGAGGCCTCTAGATACGCAGTATTTT. This sequence encodes CASSLRPLDTQYF.

The chain couples TRBV5-8 to TRBJ2-5; D may match TRBD1 or TRBD2 (5 bases each). Germline CDR1 SGHTS, CDR2 YDEGEE. The CDR3 sequence is 15 residues long. Trimming left V 4 bases short and J 5 bases short, with 18 bases between. CDR3 nucleotides: TGTGCCAGCAGCCTGGGACCCCCGGTTGGGGAGACCCAGTACTTC. This sequence encodes CASSLGPPVGETQYF.

The chain uses TRBV5-1 and TRBJ1-1, with 7 positions matching TRBD1. The germline V gene has CDR1 SGHRS and CDR2 YFSETQ. The CDR3 sequence is 14 residues long. V shed 0 bases, J shed 11 bases, and the junction held 10 bases outside the gene matches. CDR3 in amino acids: CASSLETGAPGAFF. CDR3 DNA sequence: TGCGCCAGCAGCTTGGAAACAGGGGCCCCCGGGGCTTTCTTT.

CDR3 amino acids: CASSERRVVAFF. The CDR3 nucleotides read TGTGCCAGCAGTGAAAGAAGGGTGGTAGCTTTCTTT. The V gene is TRBV6-1, the J gene TRBJ1-1, with D unclear. Germline loops: CDR1 MNHNS, CDR2 SASEGT. Trimming removed 2 bases at V and 10 bases at J, with 11 bases between. The CDR3 is 12 residues long.

This clone was observed a few times. This chain joins TRBV10-1 and TRBJ2-2, with D unclear. V was shortened by 6 bases and J by 4 bases, with 9 bases between the two germline ends. CDR3 length: 13 amino acids. Germline V gives CDR1 WNHNN, CDR2 SYGVQD (reference sequence). The CDR3 sequence is CASREGLTGELFF. In DNA form, the CDR3 reads TGCGCCAGCAGAGAAGGGCTCACCGGGGAGCTGTTTTTT.

This chain uses TRBV18 with TRBJ2-7; TRBD2 matches at 11 bases. V lost 6 bases and J lost 5; bases outside the gene matches: 6. The CDR3 extends over 14 amino acids. The germline gives CDR1 KGHSH, CDR2 LQKENI. The CDR3 nucleotides read TGTGCCAGCTCCCGACCGGGACTAGCGGACGAGCAGTACTTC. Translated, it gives CASSRPGLADEQYF. Combining the CDR3 with reference TRBV18 and TRBJ2-7 gives the whole variable domain NAGVMQNPRHLVRRRGQEARLRCSPMKGHSHVYWYRQLPEEGLKFMVYLQKENIIDESGMPKERFSAEFPKEGPSILRIQQVVRGDSAAYFCASSRPGLADEQYFGPGTRLTVT.

This sequence joins TRBV29-1 and TRBJ2-7; TRBD1 or TRBD2 may be the D gene (5 bases each). The germline CDR1 and CDR2 sequences are SQVTM and ANQGSEA. V was shortened by 7 bases and J by 2 bases, with 12 bases between the two germline ends. The CDR3 is 12 residues long. The CDR3 here is CSARDGPYEQYF. The CDR3 DNA reads as TGCAGCGCCCGGGACGGCCCCTACGAGCAGTACTTC.

This rearrangement joins TRBV14 to TRBJ2-5, with D perhaps matching TRBD1 (6 bases). This CDR3 is 15 amino acids long. Deletions cut 0 bases from V and 3 bases from J, with 11 bases between. Germline V gene lookup returns CDR1 SGHDN and CDR2 FVKESK. In DNA form, the CDR3 reads TGTGCCAGCAGCCAAGAGGACAGAAGGGAAGAGACCCAGTACTTC. The encoded protein is CASSQEDRREETQYF. The complete variable domain, with remaining parts taken from reference TRBV14 and TRBJ2-5, reads EAGVTQFPSHSVIEKGQTVTLRCDPISGHDNLYWYRRVMGKEIKFLLHFVKESKQDESGMPNNRFLAERTGGTYSTLKVQPAELEDSGVYFCASSQEDRREETQYFGPGTRLLVL.

The V gene is TRBV10-3, the J gene TRBJ2-6, with D perhaps being TRBD1 or TRBD2 (5 bases each). Germline V gene sequence: CDR1 ENHRY, CDR2 SYGVKD. Trimming shortened V by 6 bases and J by 0 bases, and 15 bases separated the two germline ends. The CDR3 spans 17 residues. CDR3 in DNA: TGTGCCATCAGCCCACAGGTAGGGAGCTCTGGGGCCAACGTCCTGACTTTC. Translated, it gives CAISPQVGSSGANVLTF.

This clone was seen only once. The J gene is TRBJ2-1, the V gene TRBV19; 7 positions match TRBD2. The V gene end was trimmed by 11 bases and the J gene end by 8 bases; junction bases not matched to a gene: 12. Germline V lookup: CDR1 LNHDA, CDR2 SQIVND (reference sequence). The CDR3 extends over 13 amino acids. CDR3 region: CASRRTRGDEQFF. In DNA form, the CDR3 reads TGTGCCTCCCGCCGGACTAGGGGCGATGAGCAGTTCTTC.

To note about this clone: The sample carries other DNA sequences with the same CDR3. The rearrangement links TRBV2 to TRBJ2-5; D is unclear. Germline V CDR1 and CDR2: SNHLY, FYNNEI. The V gene lost 6 bases and the J gene lost 5 bases, with 7 bases spanning the gap. The CDR3 totals 11 residues. Here the CDR3 DNA reads TGTGCCAGCAGCAAAGGGGAGACCCAGTACTTC. Protein sequence: CASSKGETQYF.

The sample holds one count of this clone. V is TRBV6-1 and J is TRBJ2-7, with 8 bases aligning to TRBD2. The V gene's germline CDR1 is MNHNS and CDR2 SASEGT. Germline trimming cut 6 bases from V and 3 bases from J; bases unmatched to any gene: 4. The CDR3 runs to 13 residues. The CDR3 bases are TGTGCCAGCAGCGGCGGGAGGCGCTACGAGCAGTACTTC. This sequence encodes CASSGGRRYEQYF.

The chain recombines TRBV6-5 with TRBJ1-5; D gene ambiguous. Germline loops: CDR1 MNHEY, CDR2 SVGAGI. V was cut by 5 bases and J by 4 bases, with 15 bases left in between. CDR3 length: 15 amino acids. CDR3 bases: TGTGCCAGCAGTGCCCAGTCCCCCCGTAATCAGCCCCAGCATTTT. Translation: CASSAQSPRNQPQHF.

The V gene is TRBV7-2, the J gene TRBJ1-1; TRBD1 aligns across 7 bases. Trimming at V came to 1 base and at J to 0 bases, leaving 2 bases not matched to a gene. This CDR3 has 15 residues. The germline gives CDR1 SGHTA, CDR2 FQGNSA. CDR3 loop: CASSLVTGVNTEAFF. CDR3 DNA sequence: TGTGCCAGCAGCTTAGTAACAGGGGTGAACACTGAAGCTTTCTTT.

V and J are TRBV30 and TRBJ2-2; 10 nucleotides agree with TRBD2. With V trimmed by 5 bases and J by 2 bases, 5 bases remained unmatched. The CDR3 has 15 amino acids. Germline V gene sequence: CDR1 GTSNPN, CDR2 SVGIG (reference sequence). The CDR3 protein is CAWVSGRLNTGELFF. CDR3 in DNA: TGTGCCTGGGTTAGCGGGAGGCTCAACACCGGGGAGCTGTTTTTT.

The V call is TRBV19, the J call TRBJ2-3; TRBD2 agrees at 9 bases. The CDR3 sequence is 15 residues long. Germline CDR1 reads LNHDA; CDR2 reads SQIVND (reference sequence). V was pared by 3 bases and J by 6 bases, with 7 bases of the junction left unmatched. CDR3 protein: CASSIGASGVDTQYF. The DNA for the CDR3 is TGTGCCAGTAGTATTGGGGCTAGCGGGGTGGATACGCAGTATTTT.